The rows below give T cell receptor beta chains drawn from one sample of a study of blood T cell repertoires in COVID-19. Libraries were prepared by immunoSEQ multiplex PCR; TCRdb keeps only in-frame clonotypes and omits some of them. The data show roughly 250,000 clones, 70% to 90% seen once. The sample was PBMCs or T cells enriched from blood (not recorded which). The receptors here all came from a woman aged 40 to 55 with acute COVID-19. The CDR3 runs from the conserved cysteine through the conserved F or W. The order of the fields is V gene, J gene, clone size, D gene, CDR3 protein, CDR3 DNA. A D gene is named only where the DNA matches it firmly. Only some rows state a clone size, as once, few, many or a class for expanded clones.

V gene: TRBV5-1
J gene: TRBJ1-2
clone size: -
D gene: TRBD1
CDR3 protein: CASSRLPGQGESGYGYTF
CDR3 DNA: TGCGCCAGCAGCCGACTTCCGGGACAGGGTGAATCTGGCTATGGCTACACCTTC

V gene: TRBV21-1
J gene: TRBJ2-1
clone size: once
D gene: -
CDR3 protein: CASRGQDFYNEQFF
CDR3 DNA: TGTGCCAGCAGAGGACAGGACTTCTACAATGAGCAGTTCTTC

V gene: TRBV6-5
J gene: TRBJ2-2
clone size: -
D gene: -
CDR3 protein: CASSPSNTGELFF
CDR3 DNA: TGTGCCAGCAGCCCATCGAACACCGGGGAGCTGTTTTTT

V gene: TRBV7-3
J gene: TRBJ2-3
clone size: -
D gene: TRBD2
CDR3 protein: CASSRAGGSTDTQYF
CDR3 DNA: TGTGCCAGCAGCCGAGCGGGAGGAAGCACAGATACGCAGTATTTT

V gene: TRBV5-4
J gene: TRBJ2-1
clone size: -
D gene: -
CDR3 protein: CASSLAGGEQFF
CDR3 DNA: TGTGCCAGCAGCTTGGCCGGAGGTGAGCAGTTCTTC

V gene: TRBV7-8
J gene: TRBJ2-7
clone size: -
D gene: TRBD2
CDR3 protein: CASSLGLAKNEQYF
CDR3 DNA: TGTGCCAGCAGCTTAGGACTAGCTAAAAACGAGCAGTACTTC

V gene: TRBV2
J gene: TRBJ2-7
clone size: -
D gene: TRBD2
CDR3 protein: CASQGASGSPSEDEQYF
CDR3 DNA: TGTGCCAGCCAGGGGGCTAGCGGGAGCCCTTCGGAAGACGAGCAGTACTTC

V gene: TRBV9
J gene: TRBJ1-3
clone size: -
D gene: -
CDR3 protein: CASTGQPYGNTIYF
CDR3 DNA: TGTGCCAGCACAGGACAGCCTTACGGAAACACCATATATTTT

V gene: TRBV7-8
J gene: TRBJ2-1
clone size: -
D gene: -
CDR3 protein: CASSLVASSYNEQFF
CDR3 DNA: TGTGCCAGCAGCTTAGTCGCTAGCTCCTACAATGAGCAGTTCTTC

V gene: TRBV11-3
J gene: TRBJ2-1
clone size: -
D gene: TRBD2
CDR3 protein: CASSLGGTSGIEQFF
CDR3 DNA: TGTGCCAGCAGCTTAGGCGGGACTAGCGGGATTGAGCAGTTCTTC

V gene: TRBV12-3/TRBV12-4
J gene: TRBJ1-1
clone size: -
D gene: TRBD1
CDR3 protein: CASTLGGTAEAFF
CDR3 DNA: TGTGCCAGCACCCTAGGCGGGACAGCTGAAGCTTTCTTT